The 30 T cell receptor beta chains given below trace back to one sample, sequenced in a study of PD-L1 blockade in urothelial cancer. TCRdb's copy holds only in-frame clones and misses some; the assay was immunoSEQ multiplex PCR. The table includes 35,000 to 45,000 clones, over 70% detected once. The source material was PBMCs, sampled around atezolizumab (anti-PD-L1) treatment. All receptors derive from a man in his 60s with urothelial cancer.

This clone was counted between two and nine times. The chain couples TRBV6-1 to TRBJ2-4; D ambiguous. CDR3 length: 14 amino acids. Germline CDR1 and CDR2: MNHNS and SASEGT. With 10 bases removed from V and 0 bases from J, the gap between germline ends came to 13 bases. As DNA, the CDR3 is TGTGCCATCCGATTAGATCTAGCCAAAAACATTCAGTACTTC. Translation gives CAIRLDLAKNIQYF.

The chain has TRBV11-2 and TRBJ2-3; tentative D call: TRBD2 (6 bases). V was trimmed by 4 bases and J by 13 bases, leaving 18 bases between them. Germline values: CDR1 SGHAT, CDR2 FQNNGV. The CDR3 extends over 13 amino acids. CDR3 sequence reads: CASSSAGTPQKYF. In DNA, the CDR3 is TGTGCCAGCAGCTCCGCCGGGACTCCCCAAAAGTATTTT.

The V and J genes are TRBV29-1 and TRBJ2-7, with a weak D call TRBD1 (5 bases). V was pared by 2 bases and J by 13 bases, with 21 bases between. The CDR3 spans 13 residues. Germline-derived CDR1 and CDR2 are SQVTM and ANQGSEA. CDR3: CSVEWGKWSANYF. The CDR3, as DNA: TGCAGCGTTGAATGGGGCAAATGGAGTGCAAACTACTTC.

CDR3: CASSLEAGEQYF. The CDR3 nucleotides read TGCGCCAGCAGCTTGGAGGCGGGGGAGCAGTACTTC. This chain uses TRBV5-1 with TRBJ2-7, with a weak D call TRBD2 (6 bases). Germline lookup yields CDR1 SGHRS and CDR2 YFSETQ. CDR3 length: 12 amino acids. Between the trimmed V and J ends, which lost 0 bases and 7 bases, there was a span of 8 bases.

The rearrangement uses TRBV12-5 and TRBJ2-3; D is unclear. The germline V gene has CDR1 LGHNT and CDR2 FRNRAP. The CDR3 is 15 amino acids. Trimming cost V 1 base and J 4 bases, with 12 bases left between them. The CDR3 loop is CASGLGSVAADTQYF. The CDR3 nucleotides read TGTGCTAGTGGTTTGGGGAGCGTAGCCGCAGATACGCAGTATTTT.

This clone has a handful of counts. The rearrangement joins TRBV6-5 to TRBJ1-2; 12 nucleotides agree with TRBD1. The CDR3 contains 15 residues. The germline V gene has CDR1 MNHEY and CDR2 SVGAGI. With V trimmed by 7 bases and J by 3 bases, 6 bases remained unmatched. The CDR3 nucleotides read TGTGCCAGCAAAGTGGGACAGGGGGCGTACTATGGCTACACCTTC. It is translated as CASKVGQGAYYGYTF.

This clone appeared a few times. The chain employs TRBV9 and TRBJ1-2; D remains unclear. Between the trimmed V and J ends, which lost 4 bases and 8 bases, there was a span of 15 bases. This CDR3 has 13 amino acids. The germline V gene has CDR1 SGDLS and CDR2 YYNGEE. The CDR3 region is CASSSWAGSGYTF. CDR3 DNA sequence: TGTGCCAGCAGCTCCTGGGCGGGCAGCGGCTACACCTTC.

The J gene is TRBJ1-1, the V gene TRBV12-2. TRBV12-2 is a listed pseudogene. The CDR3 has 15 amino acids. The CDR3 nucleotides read TGTGCAAGTCGCTTAGCGGTTATTCGCGGTTCTGAAGCTTTCTTT. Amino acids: CASRLAVIRGSEAFF.

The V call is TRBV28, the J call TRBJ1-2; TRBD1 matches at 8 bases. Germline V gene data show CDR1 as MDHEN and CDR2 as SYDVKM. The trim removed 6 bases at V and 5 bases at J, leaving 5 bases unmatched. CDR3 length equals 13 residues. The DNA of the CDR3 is TGTGCCAGCAGGGACCAGGGGGCGTATGGCTACACCTTC. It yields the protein CASRDQGAYGYTF.

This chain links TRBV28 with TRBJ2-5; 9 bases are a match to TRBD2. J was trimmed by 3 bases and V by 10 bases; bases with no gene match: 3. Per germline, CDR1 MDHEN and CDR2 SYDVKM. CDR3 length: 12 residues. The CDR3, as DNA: TGTGCCACCAGGACTAGCGAAGAGACCCAGTACTTC. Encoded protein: CATRTSEETQYF.

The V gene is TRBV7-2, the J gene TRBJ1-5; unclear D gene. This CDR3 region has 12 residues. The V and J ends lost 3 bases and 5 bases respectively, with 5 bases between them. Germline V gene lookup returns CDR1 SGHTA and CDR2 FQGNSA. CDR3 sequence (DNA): TGTGCCAGCAGCTTTGCGGATCAGCCCCAGCATTTT. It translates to CASSFADQPQHF.

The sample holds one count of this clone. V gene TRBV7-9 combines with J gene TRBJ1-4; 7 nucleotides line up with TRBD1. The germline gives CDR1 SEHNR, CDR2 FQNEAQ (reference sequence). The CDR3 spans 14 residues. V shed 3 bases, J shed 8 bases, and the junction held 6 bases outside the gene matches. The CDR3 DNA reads TGTGCCAGCAGCTTGACAGGGTTGGGCGAAAAACTGTTTTTT. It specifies CASSLTGLGEKLFF.

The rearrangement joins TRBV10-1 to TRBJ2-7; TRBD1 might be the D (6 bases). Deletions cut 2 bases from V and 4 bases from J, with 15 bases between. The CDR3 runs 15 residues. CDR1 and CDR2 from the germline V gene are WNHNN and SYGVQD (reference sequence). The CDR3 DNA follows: TGCGCCAGCAGTGAGAAGGCCAGGGGATCGTACGAGCAGTACTTC. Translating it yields CASSEKARGSYEQYF.

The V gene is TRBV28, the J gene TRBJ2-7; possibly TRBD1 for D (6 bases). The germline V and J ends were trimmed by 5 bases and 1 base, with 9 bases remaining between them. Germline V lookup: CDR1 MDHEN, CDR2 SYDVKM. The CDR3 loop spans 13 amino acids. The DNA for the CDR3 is TGTGCCAGCAGTCCCACAGGGTCCTACGAGCAGTACTTC. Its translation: CASSPTGSYEQYF. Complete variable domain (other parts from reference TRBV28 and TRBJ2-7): DVKVTQSSRYLVKRTGEKVFLECVQDMDHENMFWYRQDPGLGLRLIYFSYDVKMKEKGDIPEGYSVSREKKERFSLILESASTNQTSMYLCASSPTGSYEQYFGPGTRLTVT.

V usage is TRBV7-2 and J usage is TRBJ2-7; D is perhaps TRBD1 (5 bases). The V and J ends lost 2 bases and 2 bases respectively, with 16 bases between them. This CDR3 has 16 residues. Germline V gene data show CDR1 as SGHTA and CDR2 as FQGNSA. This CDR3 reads CASSLRGAGLTYEQYF. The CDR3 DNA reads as TGTGCCAGCAGCTTACGTGGGGCAGGGCTGACCTACGAGCAGTACTTC.

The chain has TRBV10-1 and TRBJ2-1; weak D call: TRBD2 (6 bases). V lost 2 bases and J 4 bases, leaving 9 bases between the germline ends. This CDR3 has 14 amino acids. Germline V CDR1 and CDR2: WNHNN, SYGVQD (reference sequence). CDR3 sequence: CASSETGTYNEQFF. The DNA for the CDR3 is TGCGCCAGCAGTGAGACCGGGACTTACAATGAGCAGTTCTTC.

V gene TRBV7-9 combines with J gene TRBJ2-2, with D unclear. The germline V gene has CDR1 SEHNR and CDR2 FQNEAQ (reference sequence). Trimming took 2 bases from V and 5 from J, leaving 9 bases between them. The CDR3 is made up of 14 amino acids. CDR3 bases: TGTGCCAGCAGCTTATCGAAGGAGACCGGGGAGCTGTTTTTT. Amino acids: CASSLSKETGELFF.

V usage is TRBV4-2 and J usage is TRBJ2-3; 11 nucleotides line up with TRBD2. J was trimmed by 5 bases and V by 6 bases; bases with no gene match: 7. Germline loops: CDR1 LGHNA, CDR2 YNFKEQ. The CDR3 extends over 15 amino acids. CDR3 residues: CASRSSGGAEDTQYF. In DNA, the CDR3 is TGTGCCAGCAGGAGTAGCGGGGGGGCCGAAGATACGCAGTATTTT.

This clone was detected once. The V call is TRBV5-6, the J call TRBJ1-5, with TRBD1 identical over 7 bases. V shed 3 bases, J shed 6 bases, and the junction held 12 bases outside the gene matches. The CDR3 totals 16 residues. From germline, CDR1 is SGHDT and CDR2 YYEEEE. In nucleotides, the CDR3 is TGTGCCAGCAGCTCAATGAGACAGGGCGTACGTCAGCCCCAGCATTTT. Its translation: CASSSMRQGVRQPQHF.

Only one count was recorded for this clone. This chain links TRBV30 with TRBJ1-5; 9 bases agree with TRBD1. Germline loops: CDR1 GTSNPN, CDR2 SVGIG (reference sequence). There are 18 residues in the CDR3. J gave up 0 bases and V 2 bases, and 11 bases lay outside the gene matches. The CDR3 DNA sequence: TGTGCCTGGAGTACGGGACAGGGACCGGGGGCTAGCAATCAGCCCCAGCATTTT. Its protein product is CAWSTGQGPGASNQPQHF.

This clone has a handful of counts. CDR3 in DNA: TGCGCCAGCACCCCCAAGATCGGGGACGAGCAGTACTTC. This translates into CASTPKIGDEQYF. This chain links TRBV4-3 with TRBJ2-7; tentative D call: TRBD2 (5 bases). Germline assignment: CDR1 LGHNA and CDR2 YSLEER. CDR3 length: 13 amino acids. V was cut by 7 bases and J by 5 bases, with 15 bases left in between.

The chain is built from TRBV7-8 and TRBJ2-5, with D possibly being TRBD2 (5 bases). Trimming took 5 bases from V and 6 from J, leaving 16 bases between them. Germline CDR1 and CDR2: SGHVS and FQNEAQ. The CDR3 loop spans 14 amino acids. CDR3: CASSVGSTGKTQYF. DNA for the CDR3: TGTGCCAGCAGCGTCGGGTCGACGGGGAAGACCCAGTACTTC.

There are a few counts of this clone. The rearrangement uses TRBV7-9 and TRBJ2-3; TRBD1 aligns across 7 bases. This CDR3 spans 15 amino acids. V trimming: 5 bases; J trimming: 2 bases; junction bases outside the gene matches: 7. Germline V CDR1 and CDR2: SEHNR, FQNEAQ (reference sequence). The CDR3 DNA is TGTGCCAGCAGCCCGGGACAGCCCGTCACAGATACGCAGTATTTT. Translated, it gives CASSPGQPVTDTQYF.

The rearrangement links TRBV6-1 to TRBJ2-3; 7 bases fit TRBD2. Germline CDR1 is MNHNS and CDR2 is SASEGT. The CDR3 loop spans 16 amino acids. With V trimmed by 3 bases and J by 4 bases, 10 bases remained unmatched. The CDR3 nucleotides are TGTGCCAGCAGTGACCGCGGGGGACCCTTCCCAGATACGCAGTATTTT. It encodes CASSDRGGPFPDTQYF.

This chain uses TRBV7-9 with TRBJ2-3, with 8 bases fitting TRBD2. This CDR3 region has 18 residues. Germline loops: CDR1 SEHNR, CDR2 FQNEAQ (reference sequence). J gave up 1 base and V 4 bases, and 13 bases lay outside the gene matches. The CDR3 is CASSSALPAGVGTDTQYF. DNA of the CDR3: TGTGCCAGCAGCTCCGCCTTACCAGCGGGAGTGGGCACAGATACGCAGTATTTT. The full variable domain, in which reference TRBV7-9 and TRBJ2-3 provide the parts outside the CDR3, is DTGVSQNPRHKITKRGQNVTFRCDPISEHNRLYWYRQTLGQGPEFLTYFQNEAQLEKSRLLSDRFSAERPKGSFSTLEIQRTEQGDSAMYLCASSSALPAGVGTDTQYFGPGTRLTVL.

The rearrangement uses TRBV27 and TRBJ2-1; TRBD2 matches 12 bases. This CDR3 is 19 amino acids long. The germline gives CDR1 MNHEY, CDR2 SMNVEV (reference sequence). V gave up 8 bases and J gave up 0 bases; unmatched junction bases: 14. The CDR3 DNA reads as TGTGCCAGCGTCCCCGGGGGACTAGCGGGTCGGAGCTCCTACAATGAGCAGTTCTTC. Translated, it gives CASVPGGLAGRSSYNEQFF.

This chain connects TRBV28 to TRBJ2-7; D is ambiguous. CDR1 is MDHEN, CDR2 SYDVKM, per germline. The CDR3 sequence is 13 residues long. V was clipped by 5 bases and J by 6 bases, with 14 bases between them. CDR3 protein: CASSTSWNSEQYF. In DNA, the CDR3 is TGTGCCAGCAGTACATCCTGGAACAGCGAGCAGTACTTC.

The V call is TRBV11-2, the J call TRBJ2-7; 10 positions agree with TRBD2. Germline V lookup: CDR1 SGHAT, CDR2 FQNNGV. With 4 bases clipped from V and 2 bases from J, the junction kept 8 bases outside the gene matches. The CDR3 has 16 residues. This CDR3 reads CASSSWSSGGAYEQYF. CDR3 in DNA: TGTGCCAGCAGCTCTTGGTCTAGCGGGGGAGCCTACGAGCAGTACTTC.

Here the CDR3 DNA reads TGTGCCTGGAGTCTAAGGACAGGGTGGTATGGCTACACCTTC. It codes for CAWSLRTGWYGYTF. The chain carries TRBV30 and TRBJ1-2; 8 bases are shared with TRBD1. The germline CDR1 and CDR2 sequences are GTSNPN and SVGIG (reference sequence). The CDR3 has 14 residues. Trimming removed 2 bases from V and 5 bases from J; junction bases left unmatched: 7.

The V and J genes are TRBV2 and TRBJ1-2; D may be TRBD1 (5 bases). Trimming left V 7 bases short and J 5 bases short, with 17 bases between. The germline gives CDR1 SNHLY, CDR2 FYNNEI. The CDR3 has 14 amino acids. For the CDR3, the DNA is TGTGCCAGCACCCAAGATTGGGGGGTTTATGGCTACACCTTC. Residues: CASTQDWGVYGYTF.